These T cell receptor beta chains were read from a single sample in a study of tumour-infiltrating T cells in Burkitt lymphoma. Only in-frame clones appear in the TCRdb table, and some are missing; sequencing was by immunoSEQ multiplex PCR. This table has 250 to 300 clones, 20% to 25% appearing once. The sample consisted of tumor tissue. These receptor sequences come from a human donor with Burkitt lymphoma. CDR3s include the opening cysteine and the closing phenylalanine or tryptophan. Fields, in order: D gene, J gene, V gene, clone size, CDR3 protein, CDR3 DNA. The D gene is left open where the match is weak. A row's size may be missing; if present it is once, few, many or a size class.

D gene: NA; J gene: TRBJ1-1; V gene: TRBV9; clone size: NA; CDR3 protein: CASSVTTSGTEAFF; CDR3 DNA: TGTGCCAGCAGCGTCACGACATCGGGCACTGAAGCTTTCTTT
D gene: NA; J gene: TRBJ1-1; V gene: TRBV18; clone size: NA; CDR3 protein: CASSPRRVNTEAFF; CDR3 DNA: TGTGCCAGCTCACCACGGAGGGTGAACACTGAAGCTTTCTTT
D gene: TRBD1; J gene: TRBJ2-7; V gene: TRBV5-4; clone size: once; CDR3 protein: CASSLSPGQAFSYEQYF; CDR3 DNA: TGTGCCAGCAGCTTATCTCCAGGACAGGCTTTCTCCTACGAGCAGTACTTC
D gene: NA; J gene: TRBJ1-3; V gene: TRBV9; clone size: few; CDR3 protein: CASSGTGPGNTIYF; CDR3 DNA: TGTGCCAGCAGCGGTACAGGGCCTGGAAACACCATATATTTT
D gene: NA; J gene: TRBJ1-6; V gene: TRBV4-1; clone size: NA; CDR3 protein: CASSLRGDNSPLHF; CDR3 DNA: TGCGCCAGCAGCCTGAGGGGTGACAATTCACCCCTCCACTTT
D gene: TRBD2; J gene: TRBJ2-1; V gene: TRBV5-1; clone size: NA; CDR3 protein: CASSFGGGSYNEQFF; CDR3 DNA: TGCGCCAGCAGCTTCGGGGGGGGCTCCTACAATGAGCAGTTCTTC
D gene: NA; J gene: TRBJ2-7; V gene: TRBV4-3; clone size: few; CDR3 protein: CASSEDGFAEQYF; CDR3 DNA: TGCGCCAGCAGCGAAGACGGTTTCGCCGAGCAGTACTTC
D gene: NA; J gene: TRBJ1-5; V gene: TRBV9; clone size: NA; CDR3 protein: CASSTGQYSNQPQHF; CDR3 DNA: TGTGCCAGCAGCACCGGCCAGTATAGCAATCAGCCCCAGCATTTT
D gene: NA; J gene: TRBJ1-3; V gene: TRBV28; clone size: NA; CDR3 protein: CASKLRRMSLGTIYF; CDR3 DNA: TGTGCCTCCAAGTTACGACGTATGAGTTTGGGCACCATATATTTT
D gene: TRBD1; J gene: TRBJ1-6; V gene: TRBV2; clone size: NA; CDR3 protein: CASRDRASSYNSPLHF; CDR3 DNA: TGTGCCAGCAGGGACAGGGCAAGCTCCTATAATTCACCCCTCCACTTT
D gene: NA; J gene: TRBJ2-7; V gene: TRBV5-1; clone size: NA; CDR3 protein: CASSSTGSSYEQYF; CDR3 DNA: TGCGCCAGCAGCTCAACCGGGAGCTCCTACGAGCAGTACTTC
D gene: NA; J gene: TRBJ2-7; V gene: TRBV7-9; clone size: few; CDR3 protein: CASSFGELIYEQYF; CDR3 DNA: TGTGCCAGCAGTTTTGGTGAGTTGATCTACGAGCAGTACTTC
D gene: NA; J gene: TRBJ1-6; V gene: TRBV4-3; clone size: NA; CDR3 protein: CASSQAIQSLSPLHF; CDR3 DNA: TGCGCCAGCAGCCAAGCTATCCAATCCCTTTCACCCCTCCACTTT
D gene: TRBD2; J gene: TRBJ2-5; V gene: TRBV9; clone size: NA; CDR3 protein: CASSSRLAGAQETQYF; CDR3 DNA: TGTGCCAGCAGCTCTAGACTAGCGGGTGCCCAAGAGACCCAGTACTTC
D gene: NA; J gene: TRBJ1-1; V gene: TRBV19; clone size: NA; CDR3 protein: CASGHFLNTEAFF; CDR3 DNA: TGTGCCAGTGGACATTTCCTGAACACTGAAGCTTTCTTT
D gene: NA; J gene: TRBJ1-1; V gene: TRBV4-1; clone size: few; CDR3 protein: CASSTRAENTEAFF; CDR3 DNA: TGCGCCAGCAGCACAAGGGCCGAGAACACTGAAGCTTTCTTT
D gene: NA; J gene: TRBJ2-6; V gene: TRBV28; clone size: NA; CDR3 protein: CASSCGCLTQSRANVLTF; CDR3 DNA: TGTGCAAGCAGTTGCGGATGCTTGACACAAAGTCGGGCCAACGTCCTGACTTTC
D gene: TRBD2; J gene: TRBJ2-3; V gene: TRBV23-1; clone size: NA; CDR3 protein: CANSNPGLAGEDTQYF; CDR3 DNA: TGCGCCAACAGCAACCCAGGACTAGCGGGGGAAGATACGCAGTATTTT
D gene: NA; J gene: TRBJ1-1; V gene: TRBV5-5; clone size: NA; CDR3 protein: CASSLGGRGSNTEAFF; CDR3 DNA: TGTGCCAGCAGCTTGGGGGGGCGGGGGTCGAACACTGAAGCTTTCTTT
D gene: NA; J gene: TRBJ2-5; V gene: TRBV18; clone size: few; CDR3 protein: CASSPESRGETQYF; CDR3 DNA: TGTGCCAGCTCACCAGAATCAAGAGGAGAGACCCAGTACTTC
D gene: NA; J gene: TRBJ2-3; V gene: TRBV4-3; clone size: NA; CDR3 protein: CASSQELASDTQYF; CDR3 DNA: TGCGCCAGCAGCCAAGAGCTAGCATCAGATACGCAGTATTTT
D gene: NA; J gene: TRBJ2-3; V gene: TRBV10-3; clone size: NA; CDR3 protein: CAIEGPPDTQYF; CDR3 DNA: TGTGCCATCGAAGGGCCGCCAGATACGCAGTATTTT
D gene: NA; J gene: TRBJ1-1; V gene: TRBV4-1; clone size: NA; CDR3 protein: CASSQGRTVNTEAFF; CDR3 DNA: TGCGCCAGCAGCCAAGGTAGGACGGTGAACACTGAAGCTTTCTTT
D gene: NA; J gene: TRBJ2-7; V gene: TRBV27; clone size: NA; CDR3 protein: CASSLGKYEQYF; CDR3 DNA: TGTGCCAGCAGTTTGGGGAAGTACGAGCAGTACTTC
D gene: NA; J gene: TRBJ1-1; V gene: TRBV5-1; clone size: few; CDR3 protein: CASSLSRNLMNTEAFF; CDR3 DNA: TGCGCCAGCAGCTTGAGCAGAAACCTAATGAACACTGAAGCTTTCTTT
D gene: NA; J gene: TRBJ1-5; V gene: TRBV29-1; clone size: NA; CDR3 protein: CSVKQGGGNQPQHF; CDR3 DNA: TGCAGCGTCAAACAGGGAGGAGGCAATCAGCCCCAGCATTTT
D gene: NA; J gene: TRBJ2-5; V gene: TRBV2; clone size: NA; CDR3 protein: CASREQETQYF; CDR3 DNA: TGTGCCAGCAGAGAACAAGAGACCCAGTACTTC
D gene: NA; J gene: TRBJ1-1; V gene: TRBV19; clone size: few; CDR3 protein: CASLGLGDTEAFF; CDR3 DNA: TGTGCCAGTTTGGGATTGGGGGACACTGAAGCTTTCTTT
D gene: TRBD1; J gene: TRBJ2-1; V gene: TRBV27; clone size: few; CDR3 protein: CASSFEPPGQGYHEQFF; CDR3 DNA: TGTGCCAGCAGTTTCGAACCTCCGGGACAGGGGTACCATGAGCAGTTCTTC
D gene: NA; J gene: TRBJ2-7; V gene: TRBV28; clone size: NA; CDR3 protein: CASSLQGFYEQYF; CDR3 DNA: TGTGCCAGCAGTTTGCAGGGGTTCTACGAGCAGTACTTC
D gene: NA; J gene: TRBJ2-7; V gene: TRBV11-2; clone size: NA; CDR3 protein: CASSPGFYEQYF; CDR3 DNA: TGTGCCAGCAGCCCAGGGTTCTACGAGCAGTACTTC
D gene: NA; J gene: TRBJ1-1; V gene: TRBV9; clone size: NA; CDR3 protein: CASSARDMNTEAFF; CDR3 DNA: TGTGCCAGCAGCGCCCGGGACATGAACACTGAAGCTTTCTTT
D gene: NA; J gene: TRBJ1-4; V gene: TRBV6-6; clone size: NA; CDR3 protein: CASSYGTTNEKLFF; CDR3 DNA: TGTGCCAGCAGTTACGGAACAACTAATGAAAAACTGTTTTTT
D gene: NA; J gene: TRBJ2-4; V gene: TRBV18; clone size: NA; CDR3 protein: CASSPSAGAKNIQYF; CDR3 DNA: TGTGCCAGCTCACCGTCGGCCGGAGCCAAAAACATTCAGTACTTC
D gene: NA; J gene: TRBJ1-6; V gene: TRBV7-9; clone size: NA; CDR3 protein: CASSLAVSPLHF; CDR3 DNA: TGTGCCAGCAGCTTAGCTGTTTCACCCCTCCACTTT
D gene: NA; J gene: TRBJ2-3; V gene: TRBV5-4; clone size: NA; CDR3 protein: CASTMWGAGTDTQYF; CDR3 DNA: TGTGCCAGCACCATGTGGGGCGCGGGCACAGATACGCAGTATTTT
D gene: NA; J gene: TRBJ1-6; V gene: TRBV6-1; clone size: NA; CDR3 protein: CATRSNSPLHF; CDR3 DNA: TGTGCCACTCGATCGAATTCACCCCTCCACTTT
D gene: NA; J gene: TRBJ2-7; V gene: TRBV13; clone size: NA; CDR3 protein: CASSFPGLEQYF; CDR3 DNA: TGTGCCAGCAGCTTCCCCGGCCTTGAGCAGTACTTC
D gene: TRBD1; J gene: TRBJ1-2; V gene: TRBV5-1; clone size: few; CDR3 protein: CASSVGQGLPYGYTF; CDR3 DNA: TGCGCCAGCAGCGTGGGACAGGGGTTACCCTATGGCTACACCTTC
D gene: TRBD1; J gene: TRBJ1-1; V gene: TRBV7-9; clone size: NA; CDR3 protein: CASSGRQGLNTEAFF; CDR3 DNA: TGTGCCAGCAGCGGGCGACAGGGGTTGAACACTGAAGCTTTCTTT
D gene: NA; J gene: TRBJ1-1; V gene: TRBV6-5; clone size: few; CDR3 protein: CASSYSRTEAFF; CDR3 DNA: TGTGCCAGCAGTTACTCGAGGACTGAAGCTTTCTTT
D gene: NA; J gene: TRBJ1-2; V gene: TRBV1; clone size: NA; CDR3 protein: CTRNRENPYGYTF; CDR3 DNA: TGCACCAGGAACCGAGAAAATCCCTATGGCTACACCTTC
D gene: TRBD1; J gene: TRBJ2-1; V gene: TRBV5-6; clone size: NA; CDR3 protein: CASSLGQSLYNEQFF; CDR3 DNA: TGTGCCAGCAGCCTGGGACAGAGCCTCTACAATGAGCAGTTCTTC
D gene: TRBD1; J gene: TRBJ2-2; V gene: TRBV7-8; clone size: NA; CDR3 protein: CASSLPLTGDTGELFF; CDR3 DNA: TGTGCCAGCAGCTTACCACTGACAGGGGACACCGGGGAGCTGTTTTTT
D gene: TRBD2; J gene: TRBJ2-7; V gene: TRBV9; clone size: NA; CDR3 protein: CASSVGLANSYEQYF; CDR3 DNA: TGTGCCAGCAGCGTAGGACTAGCGAACTCCTACGAGCAGTACTTC